The sequence of this T cell receptor (beta chain) was determined in a study of CD8+ T cells in alopecia areata. Those with alopecia areata gave lesional scalp punch biopsies and peripheral blood. In each case, RNA was isolated and then reverse transcribed into cDNA as the sequencing template. Repertoires were generated with immunoSEQ multiplex PCR, while TCRdb's copy carries only in-frame clones and drops some. Of over 6,500 clones listed, approximately 70% are singletons. CDR3 length equals 18 residues. Germline lookup yields CDR1 SGHVS and CDR2 FQNEAQ. V shed 7 bases, J shed 5 bases, and the junction held 13 bases outside the gene matches.

Sequenced material: skin, taken at week 0. The clonotype comes from a human donor with alopecia areata. J is TRBJ2-2 and V is TRBV7-8; TRBD2 matches at 13 bases. The CDR3 sequence: CASTNPRTSGGYTGELFF. DNA of the CDR3: TGTGCCAGCACCAACCCCCGGACTAGCGGGGGCTATACCGGGGAGCTGTTTTTT.